This entry lists 8 T cell receptor beta chains sequenced from one sample in a study of blood T cell repertoires in COVID-19. The assay was immunoSEQ multiplex PCR, and TCRdb's table has in-frame clones only and misses some. Here the sample spans about 50,000 clones, 79% being singletons. Sample: peripheral blood. These receptors were obtained from a man between 65 and 80 years old with acute or convalescent COVID-19.

The genes are TRBV7-2 and TRBJ1-2; D may be TRBD1 (6 bases). Per the germline V gene, CDR1 is SGHTA and CDR2 is FQGNSA. This CDR3 comprises 13 residues. Trimming removed 3 bases at V and 7 bases at J, with 12 bases between. CDR3 loop: CASSFAGASGYTF. The CDR3, as DNA: TGTGCCAGCAGCTTTGCAGGGGCCAGTGGCTACACCTTC.

V and J are TRBV5-5 and TRBJ2-1, with TRBD1 identical over 11 bases. The CDR3 contains 14 residues. V was clipped by 3 bases and J by 7 bases; unmatched bases: 3. Germline CDR1 and CDR2: SGHKS and YYEKEE (reference sequence). CDR3 in amino acids: CASSWGQGGNEQFF. The CDR3 DNA is TGTGCCAGCAGCTGGGGACAGGGGGGTAATGAGCAGTTCTTC.

The rearrangement links TRBV10-1 to TRBJ2-7, with 12 bases fitting TRBD1. CDR1 is WNHNN, CDR2 SYGVQD, per germline (reference sequence). Trimming cost V 7 bases and J 5 bases; bases outside gene matches: 6. The CDR3 sequence is 14 residues long. The CDR3 reads CASNPGQGAHEQYF. The CDR3 DNA is TGCGCCAGCAACCCGGGACAGGGGGCCCACGAGCAGTACTTC.

The chain recombines TRBV12-5 with TRBJ1-6, with D maybe TRBD1 (5 bases). This CDR3 has 19 amino acids. The germline V gene encodes CDR1 LGHNT and CDR2 FRNRAP. The ends were cut back, 0 bases at V and 8 bases at J, with 23 bases in the middle. CDR3 sequence reads: CASGLVRGSRGYDYSPLHF. DNA for the CDR3: TGTGCTAGTGGTTTGGTACGGGGTAGTCGGGGGTACGACTATTCACCCCTCCACTTT.

V usage is TRBV10-2 and J usage is TRBJ2-7; D perhaps matches TRBD2 (6 bases). Germline lookup yields CDR1 WSHSY and CDR2 SAAADI. V was pared by 8 bases and J by 7 bases, with 27 bases between. This CDR3 has 16 residues. The CDR3 region has the DNA TGCGCCAGCGGCGGCACATTTGAAATAGCGACTAGAGAGCAGTACTTC. This encodes CASGGTFEIATREQYF.

The rearrangement uses TRBV9 and TRBJ2-7, with a weak D call TRBD2 (6 bases). The CDR3 has 13 residues. Per the germline V gene, CDR1 is SGDLS and CDR2 is YYNGEE. Trimming shortened V by 4 bases and J by 4 bases, and 12 bases separated the two germline ends. CDR3: CASSSPGGYEQYF. The CDR3 bases are TGTGCCAGCAGCTCCCCCGGGGGTTACGAGCAGTACTTC.

The genes are TRBV28 and TRBJ2-2; D remains unclear. CDR1 is MDHEN and CDR2 is SYDVKM in the germline V gene. The CDR3 sequence is 11 residues long. V was trimmed by 2 bases and J by 9 bases, leaving 4 bases between them. CDR3: CASSLGRELFF. CDR3 nucleotides: TGTGCCAGCAGTTTAGGCCGGGAGCTGTTTTTT.

This rearrangement joins TRBV21-1 to TRBJ1-2; TRBD1, the table's D call, lacks a check against the DNA. TRBV21-1 is noted as a pseudogene. The CDR3 sequence is 13 residues long. DNA of the CDR3: TGTGCCAGCAGCACCGGGACAGACTATGGCTACACCTTC. Protein product: CASSTGTDYGYTF.